This is a list of T cell receptor beta chains from one sample in a study of PD-L1 blockade in urothelial cancer. Sequencing used immunoSEQ multiplex PCR; TCRdb keeps in-frame clones, though not all of them. The sample consists of under 60,000 clones, 80% to 90% of them appearing once. The sequencing here drew on PBMCs, taken around atezolizumab (anti-PD-L1) treatment. The receptors originated from a man between 65 and 79 years old with urothelial cancer. CDR3s include the opening cysteine and the closing phenylalanine or tryptophan. A D gene is named only where the DNA matches it firmly. Expanded clones get a size class; other rows say once, few or many, or leave the size out.

TRBV7-8,-,TRBJ1-2,-,CASSPTGGYGYTF,TGTGCCAGCAGCCCAACGGGTGGCTATGGCTACACCTTC
TRBV20-1,-,TRBJ2-7,-,CSASREIEQYF,TGCAGTGCCTCGAGGGAGATCGAGCAGTACTTC
TRBV30,-,TRBJ1-2,-,CAWWIGGAGRTPYGYTF,TGTGCCTGGTGGATAGGTGGAGCGGGACGGACGCCCTATGGCTACACCTTC
TRBV9,-,TRBJ2-5,-,CASSPPDSQETQYF,TGTGCCAGCAGCCCCCCCGACAGTCAAGAGACCCAGTACTTC
TRBV9,TRBD1,TRBJ1-4,-,CASSAPRDRVSGTNEKLFF,TGTGCCAGCAGCGCCCCACGGGACAGGGTCAGCGGAACTAATGAAAAACTGTTTTTT
TRBV4-2,TRBD2,TRBJ2-1,-,CASSPGTSGSNNEQFF,TGTGCCAGCAGCCCAGGGACTAGCGGGAGCAACAATGAGCAGTTCTTC
TRBV2,-,TRBJ2-3,-,CASSEVPVDTDTQYF,TGTGCCAGCAGTGAAGTTCCGGTCGATACAGATACGCAGTATTTT
TRBV5-1,TRBD2,TRBJ2-5,-,CASSPQGAGESEAQYF,TGCGCCAGCAGCCCCCAGGGAGCGGGGGAATCTGAAGCCCAGTACTTC
TRBV25-1,-,TRBJ1-2,-,CASSVQINYGYTF,TGTGCCAGCAGTGTCCAGATTAACTATGGCTACACCTTC
TRBV11-2,-,TRBJ2-7,-,CASSPEGALRPSEQYF,TGTGCCAGCAGCCCCGAAGGGGCCCTAAGGCCATCCGAGCAGTACTTC
TRBV7-2,TRBD1,TRBJ2-4,-,CASSRTGGNIQYF,TGTGCCAGCAGCCGGACAGGGGGGAACATTCAGTACTTC
TRBV4-3,-,TRBJ2-1,-,CASSQELGRKGNEQFF,TGCGCCAGCAGCCAAGAGCTCGGCCGCAAGGGGAATGAGCAGTTCTTC
TRBV5-4,-,TRBJ2-1,once,CASSLGLSSSYNEQFF,TGTGCCAGCAGCTTGGGTCTGTCGAGCTCCTACAATGAGCAGTTCTTC
TRBV9,-,TRBJ2-7,-,CASSVASGGRYEQYF,TGTGCCAGCAGCGTAGCATCAGGGGGGAGGTACGAGCAGTACTTC
TRBV29-1,TRBD2,TRBJ2-1,-,CSVGLAGVYNEQFF,TGCAGCGTTGGACTAGCGGGGGTCTACAATGAGCAGTTCTTC
TRBV5-1,-,TRBJ2-3,-,CASRDDYITDTQYF,TGCGCCAGCAGAGACGACTACATCACAGATACGCAGTATTTT
TRBV5-6,-,TRBJ1-2,-,CASSLGGNRRPNYGYTF,TGTGCCAGCAGCTTGGGAGGTAACCGACGGCCTAACTATGGCTACACCTTC
TRBV9,-,TRBJ2-3,-,CASSVGAGQWSTDTQYF,TGTGCCAGCAGCGTAGGGGCGGGTCAGTGGAGCACAGATACGCAGTATTTT
TRBV29-1,TRBD2,TRBJ2-5,-,CSVEGELAVQETQYF,TGCAGCGTTGAAGGGGAACTAGCGGTACAAGAGACCCAGTACTTC
TRBV9,TRBD1,TRBJ1-3,once,CASSVGTGISGNTIYF,TGTGCCAGCAGCGTGGGGACAGGGATCTCTGGAAACACCATATATTTT
TRBV28,-,TRBJ2-3,once,CASSLLQSTDTQYF,TGTGCCAGCAGTTTATTGCAGAGCACAGATACGCAGTATTTT
TRBV19,-,TRBJ1-5,-,CASTSDSYLISNQPQHF,-
TRBV7-8,-,TRBJ1-5,-,CASSLGQNQPQHF,TGTGCCAGCAGCTTAGGGCAAAATCAGCCCCAGCATTTT
TRBV2,TRBD1,TRBJ1-4,-,CASSETGYREKLFF,TGTGCCAGCAGTGAGACAGGGTATCGGGAAAAACTGTTTTTT
TRBV28,-,TRBJ1-2,-,CASSPPQPGGGYTF,TGTGCCAGCAGCCCCCCACAGCCCGGAGGTGGCTACACCTTC
TRBV15,TRBD1,TRBJ1-5,-,CATSRGDRLVRPQHF,TGTGCCACCAGCAGGGGGGACAGGCTTGTTCGGCCCCAGCATTTT
TRBV6-4,-,TRBJ2-1,few,CASSAGVHNEQFF,TGTGCCAGCAGTGCAGGGGTCCACAATGAGCAGTTCTTC
TRBV28,-,TRBJ2-7,-,CASRDSSSYEQYF,TGTGCCAGCAGGGACAGTAGCTCCTACGAGCAGTACTTC